The present TCR beta chain was sequenced within a study of CD8 T cells in Susac syndrome. Study-level information: Patients with Susac syndrome were therapy-naive, on corticosteroids, or on intravenous immunoglobulin alone at the time that blood was drawn. Findings of the study overall: The study acknowledged a relatively small number of individuals in its TCR sequencing and HLA analysis.

As concerns this clonotype: Its matching antigen is unknown.

Random-hexamer reverse transcription was applied to roughly 0.5 to 1 ug RNA. The CDR3 of TCR beta was amplified by immunoSEQ multiplex PCR across 54 Vbeta and 13 Jbeta. Using its own MiXCR run on the immunoSEQ multiplex PCR reads, TCRdb lists one record per CDR3 protein. In the table there are 130,000 to 150,000 distinct CDR3 sequences, 90% to 97% of which are singletons. The T cells that were sequenced for TCR beta were CD8+ and CD4+ cells from blood. The CDR3 is made up of 14 amino acids. The V gene end was trimmed by 7 bases and the J gene end by 7 bases; junction bases not matched to a gene: 16. Germline V gene data show CDR1 as SQVTM and CDR2 as ANQGSEA.

This chain connects TRBV29-1 to TRBJ2-7; TRBD2 matches 7 bases. The sample consisted of CD4+ T cells from PBMCs. The sequence was obtained from a human donor with Susac syndrome. CDR3 amino acids: CSAGGFSAGGEQYF. The CDR3 region has the DNA TGCAGCGCCGGGGGGTTTTCGGCTGGAGGGGAGCAGTACTTC.